This entry lists 8 T cell receptor beta chains sequenced from one sample in a study of graft-versus-host responses after intestinal transplantation. Their antigens are not known. Produced via immunoSEQ multiplex PCR; TCRdb's table is partial and in-frame only. The sample contains more than 90,000 clones, 90% to 95% of which appear only once. The sample here was unstimulated CD8+ T cells sorted from spleen or lymph node cells, taken before transplant. All receptors come from a human donor who was the organ donor for an intestinal transplant.

The CDR3 coding sequence is TGTGCCAGCAGCCCCACCCGGGACAGGGGTTGGGGCGAGCAGTACTTC. Encoded protein: CASSPTRDRGWGEQYF. This chain joins TRBV4-2 and TRBJ2-7; 10 positions match TRBD1. With V trimmed by 4 bases and J by 6 bases, 12 bases remained unmatched. The CDR3 covers 16 residues. Germline CDR1 reads LGHNA; CDR2 reads YNFKEQ.

This chain joins TRBV27 and TRBJ1-1; D not certain. Germline lookup yields CDR1 MNHEY and CDR2 SMNVEV (reference sequence). V was shortened by 2 bases and J by 5 bases, with 18 bases between the two germline ends. The CDR3 sequence is 16 residues long. In DNA form, the CDR3 reads TGTGCCAGCAGTTTACAACCCCCCGGGAGAGGAACTGAAGCTTTCTTT. Protein sequence: CASSLQPPGRGTEAFF.

The chain has TRBV7-9 and TRBJ1-2, with 9 bases matching TRBD1. The CDR3 sequence is 14 residues long. CDR1 SEHNR and CDR2 FQNEAQ come from the germline V gene (reference sequence). With V trimmed by 5 bases and J by 4 bases, 5 bases remained unmatched. Here the CDR3 DNA reads TGTGCCAGCAGCCCAGCGACAGGGGGCTATGGCTACACCTTC. It specifies CASSPATGGYGYTF. Using reference TRBV7-9 and TRBJ1-2 for the parts outside the CDR3, the full variable domain is DTGVSQNPRHKITKRGQNVTFRCDPISEHNRLYWYRQTLGQGPEFLTYFQNEAQLEKSRLLSDRFSAERPKGSFSTLEIQRTEQGDSAMYLCASSPATGGYGYTFGSGTRLTVV.

The V and J genes are TRBV6-5 and TRBJ1-3, with TRBD1 identical over 7 bases. With V trimmed by 3 bases and J by 3 bases, 8 bases remained unmatched. CDR1 and CDR2 from the germline V gene are MNHEY and SVGAGI. The CDR3 is 16 amino acids. For the CDR3, the DNA is TGTGCCAGCAGTTATGGCTGGCAGGGGGGTGGAAACACCATATATTTT. Translated, it gives CASSYGWQGGGNTIYF.

The gene calls are TRBV9 and TRBJ2-7, with TRBD2 matching 8 bases. CDR3 length: 15 amino acids. V lost 2 bases and J lost 2; bases outside the gene matches: 6. Looked up from germline, CDR1 is SGDLS and CDR2 is YYNGEE. The DNA of the CDR3 is TGTGCCAGCAGCGTTTCCCCCGGGGGGGCCTACGAGCAGTACTTC. This gives the protein CASSVSPGGAYEQYF.

This rearrangement joins TRBV29-1 to TRBJ1-1; possible D gene TRBD1, 5 bases. With 6 bases removed from V and 4 bases from J, the gap between germline ends came to 12 bases. Germline CDR1 is SQVTM and CDR2 is ANQGSEA. The CDR3 is 12 amino acids. The CDR3 DNA is TGCAGCGTGGCCGGGGGAGCCACTGAAGCTTTCTTT. Translated: CSVAGGATEAFF.

V is TRBV30 and J is TRBJ2-1; TRBD1 might be the D (6 bases). Per the germline V gene, CDR1 is GTSNPN and CDR2 is SVGIG (reference sequence). The CDR3 covers 14 residues. CDR3 sequence (DNA): TGTGCGGGAGAGGGAGATGACAGGTACAATGAGCAGTTCTTC. Amino acids: CAGEGDDRYNEQFF.

The chain has TRBV14 and TRBJ1-3, with D unresolved. The germline gives CDR1 SGHDN, CDR2 FVKESK. V was cut by 2 bases and J by 2 bases, with 7 bases left in between. The CDR3 totals 14 residues. For the CDR3, the DNA is TGTGCCAGCAGCCAACCGGTGGCTGGAAACACCATATATTTT. Translation: CASSQPVAGNTIYF. Combining the CDR3 with reference TRBV14 and TRBJ1-3 gives the whole variable domain EAGVTQFPSHSVIEKGQTVTLRCDPISGHDNLYWYRRVMGKEIKFLLHFVKESKQDESGMPNNRFLAERTGGTYSTLKVQPAELEDSGVYFCASSQPVAGNTIYFGEGSWLTVV.